This paragraph reports one T cell receptor (beta chain). Recruits, aged roughly 18 to 95 years, lived in approximately 26 US areas. This entry is derived from a study of blood T cell repertoires in COVID-19. Study-level information: Sites in the United States, Italy and Spain provided acute and convalescent COVID-19 samples. PBMCs, B-cell-depleted T cells, or T cells were the source of the cDNA or gDNA that made up the material.

The CDR3 is made up of 13 amino acids. V was shortened by 5 bases and J by 2 bases, with 9 bases between the two germline ends. Germline loops: CDR1 SGHAT, CDR2 FQNNGV. Authors' processing steps: Reference gene primer amplification yielded estimated nucleated cell counts. Profiling relied on immunoSEQ multiplex PCR, and the TCRdb table lists in-frame clones only, not all of them. The V and J calls and clone size are taken from that table; D and trimming were inferred from the DNA. The data hold about 270,000 clones, with 80% to 90% observed a single time. The sequencing input was PBMCs or T cells enriched from blood (not recorded which). This clonotype originated in a woman aged 25 to 45 with acute COVID-19. The chain couples TRBV11-2 to TRBJ2-5; a weak D match, TRBD2 (5 bases). The DNA of the CDR3 is TGTGCCAGCAGCCCGGGGTTTCAAGAGACCCAGTACTTC. Its translation: CASSPGFQETQYF.